This paragraph reports one T cell receptor (beta chain). It has no known antigen specificity. Nothing much larger sits one base from this clone, and base qualities are not available. The entry originates in a study of CD8 T cells in Susac syndrome (dated by TCRdb to about 2019). For context, the study as a whole: Whether CD8+ T cell activation and differentiation in Susac syndrome was antigen driven was tested using repertoire sequencing. CD8+ T cell repertoire clonality was compared between about 12 healthy donors, around 14 Susac syndrome patients and about 15 multiple sclerosis patients.

RNA was extracted with the RNeasy kit and roughly 0.5 to 1 ug was reverse transcribed using random hexamers. The immunoSEQ multiplex PCR assay, which covers 54 Vbeta and 13 Jbeta segments, was used to amplify TCR beta CDR3 regions. Bias from PCR amplification was corrected by using a synthetic template baseline for primer optimization and for computational correction. In the authors' own workflow: Reads were annotated to V, D and J genes according to IMGT and were analyzed with immunoSEQ Analyzer, with only productive sequences retained. Clonality was computed as one minus Shannon entropy normalized by log2 of the number of productive unique sequences. For each patient and control, public and private clones were evaluated among the 100 most prevalent clones. Clones were defined as Susac-specific when absent from the healthy and MS cohorts, from over 950 published viral clones and from other ImmuneACCESS disease sequences. TCRdb ran its own pipeline on the public reads, namely fastp trimming at Q25 and MiXCR clone calling, and kept in-frame beta chains. Here each entry gathers all rows of one CDR3 protein and keeps the most common genes and DNA. The V and J calls were determined by TCRdb, not by the authors. In all, the sample holds about 300,000 distinct CDR3 sequences, and about nine tenths of those were seen once. The ten largest clones capture around 0.18% of the sample.

What the study reported, not specific to this receptor: The number of individuals in the TCR sequencing and HLA analysis was recognized as being relatively small.

Peripheral blood CD8+ and CD4+ T cells from healthy donors, Susac syndrome patients and multiple sclerosis patients were profiled by high-throughput TCR beta sequencing. The multiple sclerosis controls were treatment-naive patients whose relapsing-remitting disease, either stable or active, fulfilled the revised McDonald criteria. Bulk CD8+ and CD4+ T cells were purified by magnetic negative isolation, whereas CD8+ TEMRA cells were enriched by FACS. Blood was drawn into EDTA tubes, processed within 24 hours, and PBMCs were isolated by density gradient centrifugation. PBMCs intended for TCR sequencing were cryopreserved in liquid nitrogen and thawed later in a water bath at 37 degrees C. A purity of at least 90% was achieved for sorted or isolated CD4+, CD8+ and CD8+ TEMRA cells. Material for sequencing was CD8+ T cells from PBMCs. This clonotype was obtained from a human donor with multiple sclerosis.

Here is the DNA: TGTGCCTGGACGCTTGCTGGCAGGTTGAACACTGAAGCTTTCTTT. Its protein is CAWTLAGRLNTEAFF. The chain is made from TRBV30 and TRBJ1-1; too little of a D gene remains to name it. CDR1 and CDR2 (GTSNPN, SVGIG) derive from the germline V gene (reference sequence). A distance of 15 bases separates the germline ends of V and J, which lose 4 bases and 0 bases respectively. The CDR3 contains 15 residues, cysteine and phenylalanine counted. Only CDR3 DNA is held: 45 bases, read in frame from base 1.